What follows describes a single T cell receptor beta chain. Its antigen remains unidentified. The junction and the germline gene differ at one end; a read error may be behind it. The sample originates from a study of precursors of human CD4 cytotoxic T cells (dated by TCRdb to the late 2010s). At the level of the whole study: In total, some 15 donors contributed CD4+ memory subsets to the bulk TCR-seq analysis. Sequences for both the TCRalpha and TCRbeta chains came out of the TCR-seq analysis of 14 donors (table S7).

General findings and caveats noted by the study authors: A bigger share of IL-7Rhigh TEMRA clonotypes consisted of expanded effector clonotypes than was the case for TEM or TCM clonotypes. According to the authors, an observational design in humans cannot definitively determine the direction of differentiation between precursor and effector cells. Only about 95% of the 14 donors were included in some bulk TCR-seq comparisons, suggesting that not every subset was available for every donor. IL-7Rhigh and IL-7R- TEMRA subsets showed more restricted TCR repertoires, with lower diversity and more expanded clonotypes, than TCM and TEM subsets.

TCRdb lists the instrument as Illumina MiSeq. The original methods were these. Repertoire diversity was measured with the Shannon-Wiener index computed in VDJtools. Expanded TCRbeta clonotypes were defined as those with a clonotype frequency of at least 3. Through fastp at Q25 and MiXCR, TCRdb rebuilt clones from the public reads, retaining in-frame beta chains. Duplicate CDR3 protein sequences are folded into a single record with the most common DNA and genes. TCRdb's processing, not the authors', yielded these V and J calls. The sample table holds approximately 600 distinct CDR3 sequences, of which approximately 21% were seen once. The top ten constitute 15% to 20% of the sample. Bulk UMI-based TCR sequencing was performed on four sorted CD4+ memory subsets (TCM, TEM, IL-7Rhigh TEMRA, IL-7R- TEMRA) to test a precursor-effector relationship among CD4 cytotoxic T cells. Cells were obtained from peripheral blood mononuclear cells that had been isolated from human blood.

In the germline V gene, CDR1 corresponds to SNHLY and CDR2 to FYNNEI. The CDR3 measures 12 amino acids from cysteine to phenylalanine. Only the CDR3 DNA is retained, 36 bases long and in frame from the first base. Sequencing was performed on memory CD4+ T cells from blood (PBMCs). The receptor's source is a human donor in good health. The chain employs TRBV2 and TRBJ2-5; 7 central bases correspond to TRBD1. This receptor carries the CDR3 CACSARGETQYF. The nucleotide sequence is TGTGCCTGCAGTGCCAGGGGGGAGACCCAGTACTTC.